This record concerns one T cell receptor (beta chain) sequence. Its antigen is not known. The data originate from a study of vaccination and CD4 T cells after COVID-19. Overall study: Two of the convalescents were Hispanic, and the group consisted of six males and four females.

Germline assignment: CDR1 SEHNR and CDR2 FQNEAQ (reference sequence). Trimming took off 5 bases at V and 8 bases at J, with 19 bases between the two ends. CDR3 length equals 15 residues. Sample treatment: roughly 10-day PBMC culture with coronavirus spike peptide pools or control peptides (ViraFEST assay). Researchers used the Oncomine TCR Beta short-read assay to sequence DNA from cultured CD4+ T cells. It was cultured CD4+ T cells from which genomic DNA was extracted. TCRdb re-derived calls from the PCR reads in MiXCR, one entry per CDR3 protein. The sample contains some 21,000 distinct CDR3 sequences, 40% to 50% of which appear only once.

The gene calls are TRBV7-9 and TRBJ2-1, with D tentatively TRBD2 (5 bases). The sample comprised CD4+ T cells from blood, cultured in vitro. The source of this sequence is a human donor who had recovered from COVID-19. In DNA, the CDR3 is TGTGCCAGCAGCGCTGGACTGCGGGTCGGCGATGAGCAGTTCTTC. It encodes CASSAGLRVGDEQFF.